The T cell receptor beta chain under discussion was sequenced for a study of shared clonotypes between healthy human individuals. Several immunoSEQ plates received, in even portions, the genomic DNA of each subset. This table comes from immunoSEQ multiplex PCR, and its TCRdb copy is limited to in-frame clones, with some not included. Among about 2.4 million clones listed, 90% to 95% were seen once. This receptor was identified in a man between 18 and 29 years old in good health. Some clones in this sample may be carry-over from other donors' samples. The sequenced material came from naive CD4+ T cells from PBMCs. The subset is: CD45RA+ positively selected.

The DNA of the CDR3 is TGTGCCAGCAGCTCGACAGGGTTCAACGAGCAGTACTTC. This codes for CASSSTGFNEQYF. The chain has TRBV7-9 and TRBJ2-7, with 7 positions matching TRBD1. This CDR3 has 13 residues. J lost 5 bases, V lost 4 bases, and 5 bases had no gene match. Germline-derived CDR1 and CDR2 are SEHNR and FQNEAQ (reference sequence).